These 20 T cell receptor delta chains originate from one sample sequenced in a study of γδ T cells in repeated Plasmodium falciparum infection. Bulk repertoires came from Vgamma9/Vdelta2+ or Vdelta2-negative gammadelta T cells flow-sorted from PBMC. With CATT, TCRdb re-called clones from the multiplex PCR reads. The repertoire holds under 50,000 delta-chain clones, around 1.6% seen once, with 8.6% in the top ten. Sequenced material: gamma-delta T cells from blood. Receptor source: a pool of human donors (malaria-infected and uninfected, not separated).

Ten or more counts support this clone. Since a far larger clone is one base different, this is likely a read error. At the DNA level, this CDR3 is encoded by other sequences in the same sample as well. This sequence joins TRDV1 and TRDJ1, with D perhaps given as TRDD2 or TRDD3 (5 bases each). The CDR3 sequence is 22 residues long. Germline V gives CDR1 TSWWSYY, CDR2 QGS. Trimming took off 3 bases at V and 1 base at J, with 33 bases between the two ends. The CDR3: CALGDYHRPTYDWTGATDKLIF. The CDR3 DNA is TGTGCTCTTGGGGACTACCACCGCCCTACGTACGATTGGACTGGCGCCACCGATAAACTCATCTTT.

Only a few counts were recorded for this clone. TCRdb lists the protein of a much larger clone for this DNA, which differs at residue 17, so this is likely a read error; the protein given here is translated from the DNA itself. CDR3 loop: CALGEVFLPSTLGINSGKLIF. In DNA, the CDR3 is TGTGCTCTTGGGGAGGTATTCCTACCCTCAACGCTGGGGATCAATAGCGGTAAACTCATCTTT. The V and J genes are TRDV1 and TRDJ1; weak D call: TRDD2 (7 bases). The germline V gene has CDR1 TSWWSYY and CDR2 QGS. The length of the CDR3 is 21 residues. Trimming left V 3 bases short and J 7 bases short, with 36 bases between.

Points on this clone: A single base separates this from a much larger clone, so it may be a read error. Distinct nucleotide sequences in the sample also encode this CDR3. As DNA, the CDR3 is TGTGCCTGTGACACTCTGGGGGATACTAAGTACACCGATAAGCTCATCTTT. It yields the protein CACDTLGDTKYTDKLIF. This chain links TRDV2 with TRDJ1; 11 bases are a match to TRDD3. The CDR3 totals 17 residues. CDR1 is GEAIGNYY, CDR2 EKD, per germline.

This clone was detected many times. TCRdb's protein sequence differs at residue 13 from the translated DNA; the protein presented here follows the DNA. The J gene is TRDJ1, the V gene TRDV1, with 7 bases aligning to TRDD3. With V trimmed by 0 bases and J by 4 bases, 14 bases remained unmatched. CDR1 TSWWSYY and CDR2 QGS come from the germline V gene. CDR3 size: 18 residues. The CDR3 sequence: CALGELVGLTGAIDKLIF. In DNA, the CDR3 is TGTGCTCTTGGGGAACTGGTGGGCCTCACTGGGGCCATCGATAAACTCATCTTT.

Worth noting for this clone: This sequence may be a read error, since a much larger clone differs from it by one base. The same CDR3 arises from other DNA sequences in this sample as well. The gene calls are TRDV1 and TRDJ1, with 13 bases aligning to TRDD3. No J gene was available from TCRdb, and it was assigned here by a germline match of the DNA. The CDR3 covers 24 residues. Germline V gene data show CDR1 as TSWWSYY and CDR2 as QGS. After removal of 1 base from V and 7 bases from J, the junction contained 30 bases not matched to a gene. CDR3 sequence reads: CALGEPGPARGTGGYVSYRSKLIF. DNA of the CDR3: TGTGCTCTTGGGGAACCCGGTCCCGCCCGCGGTACTGGGGGATACGTAAGTTATAGGAGTAAACTCATCTTT.

Comments on this clone: Given a far larger clone just one base away, this is likely a sequencing read error. Distinct nucleotide sequences in the sample also encode this CDR3. The chain recombines TRDV1 with TRDJ1; tentatively, D is TRDD2 or TRDD3 (8 bases each). The J gene was missing in TCRdb and was found by matching the end of the DNA to germline. The length of the CDR3 is 21 residues. Germline V gene lookup returns CDR1 TSWWSYY and CDR2 QGS. The CDR3 nucleotides read TGTGCCCTTGGGGAGGTCTTCCTACGATTCTGGGGGAAACTGTACACCGATAAACTCATCTTT. This codes for CALGEVFLRFWGKLYTDKLIF.

On this clone itself: TCRdb's protein, taken from a much larger clone, differs from this DNA's translation at residue 15, likely owing to a read error; the protein displayed comes from the DNA. The chain employs TRDV1 and TRDJ1, with 10 bases that match TRDD3. Trimming at V came to 0 bases and at J to 0 bases, leaving 22 bases not matched to a gene. This CDR3 region has 23 residues. The germline CDR1 and CDR2 sequences are TSWWSYY and QGS. CDR3 nucleotides: TGTGCTCTTGGGGAACTATTGGCCTGCGGGGTGGGGGATACAATCCGGTACACCGATAAACTCATCTTT. Its translation is CALGELLACGVGDTIRYTDKLIF.

Notes on this clone: One base separates it from a far larger clone, so it is likely a read error. This specimen includes other DNA sequences encoding the same CDR3. The chain uses TRDV1 and TRDJ1; D may be TRDD1 (5 bases). TCRdb supplies no J gene; here it was assigned by aligning the nucleotide sequence to germline. This CDR3 comprises 19 residues. Trimming removed 4 bases at V and 7 bases at J, with 31 bases between. Germline CDR1 and CDR2: TSWWSYY and QGS. DNA for the CDR3: TGTGCTCTTGGGGTCCCCACCGCTACGGAAGGAATAGGGAGAACTAAACTCATCTTT. Its protein is CALGVPTATEGIGRTKLIF.

There are a few counts of this clone. The protein recorded in TCRdb matches a much larger clone and deviates from this DNA's translation at residue 7, suggesting a read error; the protein here is obtained by translating the DNA. This rearrangement joins TRDV2 to TRDJ1; tentatively, D is TRDD3 (5 bases). CDR3 length: 16 amino acids. V was clipped by 1 base and J by 1 base, with 15 bases between them. From germline, CDR1 is GEAIGNYY and CDR2 EKD. The CDR3 bases are TGTGCCTGTGACACGGGGACTTATAGGATCACCGATAAACTCATCTTT. It yields the protein CACDTGTYRITDKLIF.

This clone was counted many times. The protein that TCRdb holds for this DNA derives from a much larger clone and differs from the translated DNA at residue 8, which likely indicates a read error; the protein shown here is translated from the DNA. The V and J genes are TRDV1 and TRDJ1; D is unclear. Germline V gives CDR1 TSWWSYY, CDR2 QGS. Trimming took off 0 bases at V and 5 bases at J, with 13 bases between the two ends. This CDR3 contains 15 residues. The CDR3 loop reads CALGELRQGPDKLIF. The CDR3 DNA is TGTGCTCTTGGGGAACTGAGGCAGGGCCCTGATAAACTCATCTTT.

For this clone: The TCRdb record carries a much larger clone's protein, which differs from this DNA's translation at residue 16; a read error is the likely cause, and the protein listed here is the DNA translation. This sequence joins TRDV1 and TRDJ1; tentative D call: TRDD2 (5 bases). CDR1 and CDR2 (germline): TSWWSYY, QGS. This CDR3 is 21 amino acids long. V was clipped by 1 base and J by 3 bases, with 30 bases between them. Written as DNA, the CDR3 is TGTGCTCTTGGGGAACCCCCCAGTTTCCCTTCTCACGAGGATCCCGCCGATAAACTCATCTTT. This sequence encodes CALGEPPSFPSHEDPADKLIF.

In the case of this clone: TCRdb assigns this DNA the protein of a much larger clone, which departs from its translation at residue 20; this likely reflects a read error, and the protein shown comes from translating the DNA. The V segment is TRDV1, and no J call was made; the D call TRDD3 from the table was never checked on the DNA. Germline CDR1 is TSWWSYY and CDR2 is QGS. The CDR3 extends over 21 amino acids. As DNA, the CDR3 is TGTGCTCTTGGGGCCGGCAACGCTGGGGGATACGTCCCTGGGAACACCGATAAACTCACCTTT. It yields the protein CALGAGNAGGYVPGNTDKLTF.

This clone was observed a handful of times. Only one base separates this from a far larger clonotype, so it likely reflects a read error. Other DNA sequences from this sample encode an identical CDR3 as well. This rearrangement joins TRDV1 to TRDJ1; 8 bases fit TRDD3. The CDR3 covers 20 residues. CDR1 and CDR2 from the germline V gene are TSWWSYY and QGS. CDR3 in DNA: TGTGCTCTTGGGGAACTAAATCCCAACTACTGGGGGTGGAGAACCGATAAGCTCATCTTT. Translated, it gives CALGELNPNYWGWRTDKLIF.

A word on this clone: TCRdb's entry gives the protein of a much larger clone, which mismatches this DNA's translation at residue 4, likely from a read error; the protein reported here is translated from the DNA. This chain uses TRDV2 with TRDJ3, with D maybe TRDD3 (5 bases). Since TCRdb gives no J gene, matching the DNA to germline was used here to assign it. Trimming removed 5 bases from V and 0 bases from J, with 19 bases in between. CDR1 is GEAIGNYY and CDR2 is EKD in the germline V gene. This CDR3 comprises 19 residues. The CDR3 here is CACGTGGALSSWDTRQMFF. The CDR3 bases are TGTGCCTGTGGCACGGGTGGGGCCCTTAGCTCCTGGGACACCCGACAGATGTTTTTC.

This clone was found a few times. This likely traces to a read error, being one base from a far larger clone. This sample also contains other DNA sequences that code for the same CDR3. The CDR3 DNA reads as TGTGCCTGTGACACTGGGGGATACTCCTGGGACACACGACAGATGTTTTTC. Translating it yields CACDTGGYSWDTRQMFF. This chain links TRDV2 with TRDJ3; TRDD3 agrees at 10 bases. The J gene, missing from TCRdb, was assigned here through DNA to germline matching. Germline CDR1 and CDR2: GEAIGNYY and EKD. The CDR3 is made up of 17 amino acids.

This clone is labeled as medium-sized. Distinct nucleotide sequences in the sample also encode this CDR3. This sequence joins TRDV1 and TRDJ1, with 8 bases identical to TRDD3. Trimming removed 0 bases from V and 0 bases from J; junction bases left unmatched: 24. CDR3 length: 23 amino acids. Germline lookup yields CDR1 TSWWSYY and CDR2 QGS. The DNA of the CDR3 is TGTGCTCTTGGGGAACTAAACTCCTTCGGTGGGGATACCCCCCTCATGGACACCGATAAACTCATCTTT. Residues: CALGELNSFGGDTPLMDTDKLIF.

Within the sample, this clone is medium-sized. This clone may be a read error of a much larger clone one base away. V is TRDV1 and J is TRDJ1; D gene uncertain. The CDR3 length is 16 residues. V was cut by 2 bases and J by 2 bases, with 15 bases left in between. CDR1 TSWWSYY and CDR2 QGS come from the germline V gene. The CDR3 DNA follows: TGTGCTCTTGGGGAAGAAGAAGTCTCTCTTACCGATAAACTCATCTTT. It yields the protein CALGEEEVSLTDKLIF.

The genes are TRDV1 and TRDJ1; D gene unclear. The J gene comes from matching the DNA to germline here; TCRdb lacks it. Germline values: CDR1 TSWWSYY, CDR2 QGS. Trimming took 3 bases from V and 0 from J, leaving 23 bases between them. The CDR3 is 19 amino acids. The CDR3 bases are TGTGCTCTTGGGGAGCCCCGCGATCAGGGAGATCGGTACACCGATAAACTCATCTTT. As protein: CALGEPRDQGDRYTDKLIF.

On this clone itself: TCRdb pairs this DNA with a much larger clone's protein that differs at residue 10, likely a read error; the protein shown was translated from the DNA. V gene TRDV2 combines with J gene TRDJ1; D remains ambiguous. TCRdb offers no J gene call, so here the DNA was matched to germline to obtain one. V lost 5 bases and J 8 bases, leaving 23 bases between the germline ends. The CDR3 runs to 15 residues. CDR1 and CDR2 (germline): GEAIGNYY, EKD. CDR3 in DNA: TGTGCCTGTGTGAAGGTGACACCCTTGGCGGAGAAACTCATCTTT. As protein: CACVKVTPLAEKLIF.

Regarding this clone: The protein TCRdb gives is from a much larger clone and does not agree with this DNA's translation at residues 9 and 18, likely a read error; the protein shown here comes from the DNA. V and J are TRDV1 and TRDJ1; 10 bases map to TRDD3. The CDR3 loop spans 19 amino acids. Germline V gene sequence: CDR1 TSWWSYY, CDR2 QGS. The CDR3 bases are TGTGCTCTTGGGGAACCTACTCCCTCCCAACTGGGGGATTTCGATAAACTCACCTTT. Its translation is CALGEPTPSQLGDFDKLTF.